Sequencing of this T cell receptor beta chain was carried out in a study of T cells after posttransplantation cyclophosphamide. Study results and caveats: Recipient CMV seropositivity and CMV reactivation strongly tracked TRB clonality. Skin or GI-infiltrating T cells shared few TRB sequences with blood. Donor-recipient repertoire similarity was low at 1-2 months, rising over year one.

TCRdb's table, derived via immunoSEQ multiplex PCR, lists solely in-frame clones and lacks some. The data contain thousands of clones, around 63% of them singletons. Comment on this clone: What it recognizes is unknown.

The germline V gene encodes CDR1 SGHNT and CDR2 YYREEE (reference sequence). V shed 2 bases and J shed 3 bases, with 6 bases lying between them. This CDR3 spans 13 amino acids. Cyclophosphamide on days +3 and +4 followed busulfan-fludarabine conditioning and a marrow graft. Sequenced here: PBMCs, sampled after allogeneic stem cell transplant with posttransplant cyclophosphamide. The V gene is TRBV5-4, the J gene TRBJ1-5; the D is unclear. The clonotype was recovered from a male patient aged 55 to 69 who received an allogeneic stem cell transplant from a related donor and was CMV-positive. Some T cells may be provided by the graft donor. The CDR3: CASSFNNNQPQHF. The CDR3 nucleotides are TGTGCCAGCAGCTTTAATAACAATCAGCCCCAGCATTTT.